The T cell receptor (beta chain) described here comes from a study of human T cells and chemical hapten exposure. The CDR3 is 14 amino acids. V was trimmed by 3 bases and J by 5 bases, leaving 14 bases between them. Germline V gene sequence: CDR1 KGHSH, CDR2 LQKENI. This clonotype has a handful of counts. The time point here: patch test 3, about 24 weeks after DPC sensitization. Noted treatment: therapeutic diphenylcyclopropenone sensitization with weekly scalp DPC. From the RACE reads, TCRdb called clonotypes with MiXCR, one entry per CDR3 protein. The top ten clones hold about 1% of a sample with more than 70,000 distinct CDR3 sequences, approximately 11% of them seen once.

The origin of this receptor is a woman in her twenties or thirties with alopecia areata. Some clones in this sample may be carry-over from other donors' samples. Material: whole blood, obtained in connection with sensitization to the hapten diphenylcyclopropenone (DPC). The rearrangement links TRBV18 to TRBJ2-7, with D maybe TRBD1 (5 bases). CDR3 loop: CASSPQGIHHEQYV. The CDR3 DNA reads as TGTGCCAGCTCACCCCAGGGAATCCACCACGAGCAGTACGTC.